These 21 T cell receptor beta chains were all obtained from the same sample, sequenced in a study of blood T cell repertoires in COVID-19. Clones were read by immunoSEQ multiplex PCR, and TCRdb kept only the in-frame ones, dropping some. The sample lists over 200,000 clones; 80% to 90% were seen once. The specimen was peripheral blood. The receptors stem from a woman aged 50 to 65 with acute or convalescent COVID-19.

The chain is built from TRBV5-4 and TRBJ2-3; 8 nucleotides agree with TRBD1. Germline lookup yields CDR1 SGHNT and CDR2 YYREEE (reference sequence). V shed 3 bases and J 3 bases; nucleotides not matched to a gene: 9. The CDR3 has 16 residues. CDR3 residues: CASSSSDREWTDTQYF. The CDR3, as DNA: TGTGCCAGCAGCTCCTCGGACAGGGAGTGGACAGATACGCAGTATTTT. Variable domain in full (rest from reference TRBV5-4 and TRBJ2-3): ETGVTQSPTHLIKTRGQQVTLRCSSQSGHNTVSWYQQALGQGPQFIFQYYREEENGRGNFPPRFSGLQFPNYSSELNVNALELDDSALYLCASSSSDREWTDTQYFGPGTRLTVL.

This chain uses TRBV29-1 with TRBJ2-5; D call uncertain. Trimming pared 7 bases from V and 1 base from J, leaving 10 bases between. The CDR3 spans 12 residues. CDR1 is SQVTM and CDR2 is ANQGSEA in the germline V gene. CDR3: CSGSGIQETQYF. CDR3 DNA sequence: TGCAGCGGCTCAGGAATCCAAGAGACCCAGTACTTC.

V is TRBV12-3 or TRBV12-4 and J is TRBJ1-2; D not certain. Trimming stripped 4 bases from V and 8 bases from J, with 8 bases between. The CDR3 is 11 residues long. CDR3 loop: CASSYSGGYTF. DNA of the CDR3: TGTGCCAGCAGTTATTCCGGGGGCTACACCTTC.

The chain employs TRBV11-3 and TRBJ2-3; D gene unclear. Germline CDR1 is SGHNT and CDR2 is YENEEA. The V and J ends lost 1 base and 2 bases respectively, with 7 bases between them. The length of the CDR3 is 14 residues. The CDR3 spells CASSLGDSTDTQYF. The CDR3 DNA reads TGTGCCAGCAGCTTAGGAGACTCCACAGATACGCAGTATTTT.

The chain carries TRBV5-1 and TRBJ2-2, with D uncertain. Trimming removed 6 bases at V and 5 bases at J, with 14 bases between. From germline, CDR1 is SGHRS and CDR2 YFSETQ. The CDR3 extends over 14 amino acids. The CDR3 DNA follows: TGCGCCAGCACCCGGGTAGCTGGGACCGGGGAGCTGTTTTTT. Translating gives CASTRVAGTGELFF.

This clone is a singleton in its sample. The genes are TRBV3-1 (or the pseudogene TRBV3-2) and TRBJ2-1, with 11 bases fitting TRBD2. This CDR3 contains 15 residues. V was pared by 3 bases and J by 4 bases, with 2 bases of the junction left unmatched. Germline values: CDR1 LGHDT, CDR2 YNNKEL (reference sequence). CDR3 sequence: CASSHGTSGYNEQFF. Here the CDR3 DNA reads TGTGCCAGCAGCCACGGGACTAGCGGTTACAATGAGCAGTTCTTC.

The rearrangement links TRBV7-2 to TRBJ2-7, with 12 bases aligning to TRBD2. V dropped 4 bases and J dropped 6; count of bases not matched to a gene: 10. The CDR3 runs 16 residues. Germline V gives CDR1 SGHTA, CDR2 FQGNSA. The CDR3, as DNA: TGTGCCAGCAGCTCTCTAGGGGCTAGCGGGAGGGGCGAGCAGTACTTC. It specifies CASSSLGASGRGEQYF. Together with reference TRBV7-2 and TRBJ2-7, the CDR3 gives the full variable domain: GAGVSQSPSNKVTEKGKDVELRCDPISGHTALYWYRQSLGQGLEFLIYFQGNSAPDKSGLPSDRFSAERTGGSVSTLTIQRTQQEDSAVYLCASSSLGASGRGEQYFGPGTRLTVT.

This clone has just a few counts. The chain joins TRBV30 to TRBJ1-2; D unresolved. This CDR3 comprises 11 residues. V was pared by 3 bases and J by 3 bases, with 5 bases between. The germline gives CDR1 GTSNPN, CDR2 SVGIG (reference sequence). The CDR3 is CAWSSDYGYTF. In DNA form, the CDR3 reads TGTGCCTGGAGCAGCGACTATGGCTACACCTTC.

Here the CDR3 DNA reads TGTGCCAGCAGAGACAGATCTCTGAACACTGAAGCTTTCTTT. Translating gives CASRDRSLNTEAFF. The chain couples TRBV27 to TRBJ1-1, with D possibly matching TRBD1 (5 bases). The germline V gene encodes CDR1 MNHEY and CDR2 SMNVEV (reference sequence). This CDR3 is 14 amino acids long. V lost 6 bases to trimming and J lost 0 bases, with 11 bases between them.

This clone was observed a few times. J is TRBJ2-1 and V is TRBV10-2, with TRBD2 matching 8 bases. Germline V CDR1 and CDR2: WSHSY, SAAADI. V trimming: 3 bases; J trimming: 9 bases; junction bases outside the gene matches: 10. This CDR3 region has 15 residues. The CDR3 loop reads CASSEHPAGAGEQFF. The CDR3 nucleotides are TGCGCCAGCAGTGAACATCCAGCGGGAGCGGGTGAGCAGTTCTTC.

The chain has TRBV4-1 and TRBJ2-1; D perhaps matches TRBD2 (5 bases). The CDR3 is 16 amino acids. Germline loops: CDR1 MGHRA, CDR2 YSYEKL. Trimming took off 0 bases at V and 6 bases at J, with 15 bases between the two ends. CDR3 nucleotides: TGCGCCAGCAGCCAAGATCAGAGTACTAGAATCAATGAGCAGTTCTTC. Its protein product is CASSQDQSTRINEQFF.

The CDR3 loop reads CATSRDLETSGAYEQYF. The CDR3 nucleotides read TGTGCCACCAGCAGAGATCTGGAGACTAGCGGGGCCTACGAGCAGTACTTC. The genes are TRBV15 and TRBJ2-7, with 11 positions matching TRBD2. The germline V gene encodes CDR1 LNHNV and CDR2 YYDKDF (reference sequence). V gave up 0 bases and J gave up 2 bases; unmatched junction bases: 6. This CDR3 contains 17 residues.

This chain uses TRBV19 with TRBJ1-2, with no clear D. The V gene lost 7 bases and the J gene lost 2 bases, with 17 bases spanning the gap. The CDR3 consists of 15 residues. Germline loops: CDR1 LNHDA, CDR2 SQIVND (reference sequence). DNA for the CDR3: TGTGCCAGTACCAGGAGGTATCGACGGAACTATGGCTACACCTTC. Amino acid sequence: CASTRRYRRNYGYTF.

This chain connects TRBV3-1 (or the pseudogene TRBV3-2) to TRBJ2-6; weak D call: TRBD1 (5 bases). CDR1 and CDR2 from the germline V gene are LGHDT and YNNKEL (reference sequence). The CDR3 contains 19 residues. V lost 0 bases to trimming and J lost 0 bases, with 15 bases between them. CDR3 in amino acids: CASSQESQGRLSGANVLTF. The CDR3 DNA sequence: TGTGCCAGCAGCCAAGAGAGTCAGGGTCGCCTCTCTGGGGCCAACGTCCTGACTTTC.

The rearrangement uses TRBV5-5 and TRBJ2-7, with D possibly being TRBD2 (6 bases). CDR3 length equals 14 residues. Germline V CDR1 and CDR2: SGHKS, YYEKEE (reference sequence). V was cut by 2 bases and J by 0 bases, with 9 bases left in between. The CDR3 loop reads CASSFPTSSYEQYF. The CDR3 DNA is TGTGCCAGCAGCTTCCCGACTAGCTCCTACGAGCAGTACTTC.

J is TRBJ2-1 and V is TRBV4-1, with TRBD1 identical over 8 bases. Germline V gene data show CDR1 as MGHRA and CDR2 as YSYEKL. The CDR3 totals 14 residues. J lost 3 bases, V lost 3 bases, and 1 base had no gene match. The CDR3: CASSQGTGYNEQFF. The CDR3 DNA is TGCGCCAGCAGCCAGGGGACAGGCTACAATGAGCAGTTCTTC.

The J gene is TRBJ1-1, the V gene TRBV5-1; no reliable D call. The CDR3 consists of 15 residues. Trimming removed 4 bases at V and 5 bases at J, with 18 bases between. Germline CDR1 is SGHRS and CDR2 is YFSETQ. CDR3 residues: CASSPRPTGETEAFF. The DNA for the CDR3 is TGCGCCAGCAGCCCTAGACCAACGGGAGAGACTGAAGCTTTCTTT.

This clone has only one observation. CDR3 nucleotides: TGTGCCAGTAGTATTGGGCAGGGGTCCCCCTACGAGCAGTACTTC. This codes for CASSIGQGSPYEQYF. The chain recombines TRBV19 with TRBJ2-7; TRBD1 might be the D (6 bases). V was cut by 3 bases and J by 2 bases, with 14 bases left in between. From germline, CDR1 is LNHDA and CDR2 SQIVND (reference sequence). This CDR3 comprises 15 residues. The complete variable domain, with remaining parts taken from reference TRBV19 and TRBJ2-7, reads DGGITQSPKYLFRKEGQNVTLSCEQNLNHDAMYWYRQDPGQGLRLIYYSQIVNDFQKGDIAEGYSVSREKKESFPLTVTSAQKNPTAFYLCASSIGQGSPYEQYFGPGTRLTVT.

This chain connects TRBV28 to TRBJ2-7, with TRBD2 matching over 8 bases. This CDR3 region has 15 residues. Germline V lookup: CDR1 MDHEN, CDR2 SYDVKM. V was pared by 2 bases and J by 6 bases, with 9 bases of the junction left unmatched. CDR3 protein: CASSLAAGGFFEQYF. The DNA for the CDR3 is TGTGCCAGCAGTTTAGCGGCGGGAGGATTCTTCGAGCAGTACTTC.

This clone turned up a few times. The J gene is TRBJ2-7, the V gene TRBV5-5; the D is unclear. Looked up from germline, CDR1 is SGHKS and CDR2 is YYEKEE (reference sequence). CDR3 length: 15 amino acids. The ends were cut back, 0 bases at V and 0 bases at J, with 10 bases in the middle. The CDR3 coding sequence is TGTGCCAGCAGCTTGGATACCTACAGCTCCTACGAGCAGTACTTC. Translating gives CASSLDTYSSYEQYF.

The V call is TRBV12-3 or TRBV12-4, the J call TRBJ1-5; no clear D. V dropped 3 bases and J dropped 11 bases, with 14 bases sitting between them. This CDR3 is built from 13 residues. The CDR3 here is CASSFAGVGAQHF. The CDR3 nucleotides are TGTGCCAGCAGTTTCGCCGGAGTCGGAGCCCAGCATTTT.